Listed below are T cell receptor beta chains from one sample, sequenced in a study of blood T cell repertoires in COVID-19. Clones were sequenced by immunoSEQ multiplex PCR, and TCRdb holds only the in-frame ones, with some missing. The sample holds approximately 200,000 clones, about 87% seen once. The sample comprised peripheral blood. These receptors were taken from a woman aged 25 to 39 with acute or convalescent COVID-19. The CDR3 runs from the conserved cysteine through the conserved F or W. Each record gives: J gene, clone size, V gene, CDR3 protein. The size field is filled for only some rows; it gives once, few, many or a size class.

j_call: TRBJ2-7
clone_size: -
v_call: TRBV28
cdr3_aa: CASSGSEQYF

j_call: TRBJ2-5
clone_size: -
v_call: TRBV10-1
cdr3_aa: CASSGLAGRETQYF

j_call: TRBJ1-4
clone_size: -
v_call: TRBV6-6
cdr3_aa: CASSYPTGRVGEKLFF

j_call: TRBJ2-5
clone_size: few
v_call: TRBV28
cdr3_aa: CASSSPSTRAQYF

j_call: TRBJ2-3
clone_size: -
v_call: TRBV11-3
cdr3_aa: CASSSGGDTQYF

j_call: TRBJ1-4
clone_size: few
v_call: TRBV19
cdr3_aa: CASSVQTREKLFF

j_call: TRBJ2-2
clone_size: -
v_call: TRBV28
cdr3_aa: CASSFFTGELFF

j_call: TRBJ1-2
clone_size: -
v_call: TRBV11-3
cdr3_aa: CASSRQAINSNYGYTF

j_call: TRBJ2-1
clone_size: -
v_call: TRBV6-2/TRBV6-3
cdr3_aa: CASSYSSTSGEQFF

j_call: TRBJ1-1
clone_size: once
v_call: TRBV5-1
cdr3_aa: CASSLEGQRVTEAFF

j_call: TRBJ1-2
clone_size: -
v_call: TRBV6-5
cdr3_aa: CASSSRQGYGYTF

j_call: TRBJ2-2
clone_size: -
v_call: TRBV30
cdr3_aa: CAWSMTVSTGELFF

j_call: TRBJ2-1
clone_size: -
v_call: TRBV27
cdr3_aa: CASVREGGYEQFF

j_call: TRBJ2-7
clone_size: once
v_call: TRBV19
cdr3_aa: CASSDRLQPDYEQYF

j_call: TRBJ1-6
clone_size: -
v_call: TRBV5-1
cdr3_aa: CASSLVALSSYNSPLHF

j_call: TRBJ2-6
clone_size: -
v_call: TRBV11-3
cdr3_aa: CASSSQSSGANVLTF

j_call: TRBJ1-4
clone_size: -
v_call: TRBV5-8
cdr3_aa: CASSFPGANEKLFF

j_call: TRBJ1-6
clone_size: -
v_call: TRBV3-1/TRBV3-2
cdr3_aa: CASSLPGQGTSPLHF

j_call: TRBJ2-1
clone_size: -
v_call: TRBV5-4
cdr3_aa: CASRPGTTQDGEQFF

j_call: TRBJ2-1
clone_size: -
v_call: TRBV3-1/TRBV3-2
cdr3_aa: CASSQEYPGLEFNNEQFF

j_call: TRBJ2-1
clone_size: -
v_call: TRBV3-1/TRBV3-2
cdr3_aa: CASSQWNGRAFTIF

j_call: TRBJ2-1
clone_size: -
v_call: TRBV5-1
cdr3_aa: CASSLEGYEQFF

j_call: TRBJ1-2
clone_size: -
v_call: TRBV5-4
cdr3_aa: CASGERGRCTF

j_call: TRBJ2-1
clone_size: -
v_call: TRBV28
cdr3_aa: CASSFRGGVVGEQFF

j_call: TRBJ1-2
clone_size: few
v_call: TRBV24-1
cdr3_aa: CATSDVGRDYTF

j_call: TRBJ2-1
clone_size: -
v_call: TRBV7-2
cdr3_aa: CASSHGQVINEQFF

j_call: TRBJ2-1
clone_size: -
v_call: TRBV5-5
cdr3_aa: CASSLYFGGRYYNEQFF

j_call: TRBJ1-2
clone_size: -
v_call: TRBV5-1
cdr3_aa: CASSLDTTNYGYTF

j_call: TRBJ2-2
clone_size: -
v_call: TRBV7-2
cdr3_aa: CASSLAWEAPPGELFF

j_call: TRBJ2-1
clone_size: -
v_call: TRBV6-5
cdr3_aa: CASSSGGGPNEQFF

j_call: TRBJ1-3
clone_size: -
v_call: TRBV4-1
cdr3_aa: CASSQYRANSGNTIYF

j_call: TRBJ2-5
clone_size: -
v_call: TRBV5-1
cdr3_aa: CASRATQGGGGETQYF

j_call: TRBJ1-2
clone_size: -
v_call: TRBV28
cdr3_aa: CASSLLRPPYGYTF

j_call: TRBJ2-1
clone_size: -
v_call: TRBV12-5
cdr3_aa: CASGPGWEYNEQFF

j_call: TRBJ1-5
clone_size: -
v_call: TRBV11-2
cdr3_aa: CASSLDRDQPQHF

j_call: TRBJ1-6
clone_size: once
v_call: TRBV5-6
cdr3_aa: CASSLRLSPLHF

j_call: TRBJ2-7
clone_size: -
v_call: TRBV29-1
cdr3_aa: CSVGSLPGGPYEQYF

j_call: TRBJ2-3
clone_size: -
v_call: TRBV27
cdr3_aa: CASRRLAGGSDTQYF

j_call: TRBJ1-6
clone_size: -
v_call: TRBV2
cdr3_aa: CASRRQSSYNSPLHF

j_call: TRBJ1-3
clone_size: -
v_call: TRBV30
cdr3_aa: CAWSPGLNMGAGNTIYF

j_call: TRBJ2-7
clone_size: once
v_call: TRBV28
cdr3_aa: CASWAGVEQYF

j_call: TRBJ1-2
clone_size: -
v_call: TRBV28
cdr3_aa: CASSVRVLGSGYTF

j_call: TRBJ1-5
clone_size: few
v_call: TRBV4-2
cdr3_aa: CASSQDRNSNQPQHF

j_call: TRBJ2-1
clone_size: -
v_call: TRBV10-2
cdr3_aa: CASSDRLAGGPRDEQFF

j_call: TRBJ2-7
clone_size: -
v_call: TRBV11-2
cdr3_aa: CASSLVYEQYF

j_call: TRBJ2-1
clone_size: -
v_call: TRBV7-2
cdr3_aa: CASRYDLAGDNEQFF

j_call: TRBJ2-1
clone_size: -
v_call: TRBV5-4
cdr3_aa: CASSPGGNEQFF

j_call: TRBJ2-7
clone_size: -
v_call: TRBV7-2
cdr3_aa: CASSFSRRDVYEQYF

j_call: TRBJ1-2
clone_size: once
v_call: TRBV18
cdr3_aa: CASSRSQGQDYGYTF

j_call: TRBJ2-1
clone_size: once
v_call: TRBV19
cdr3_aa: CASSSPRLGTSSYEQFF

j_call: TRBJ1-1
clone_size: -
v_call: TRBV6-1
cdr3_aa: CASSELAQGARAFF

j_call: TRBJ1-6
clone_size: -
v_call: TRBV10-2
cdr3_aa: CASSWTGYNSPLHF

j_call: TRBJ2-7
clone_size: -
v_call: TRBV29-1
cdr3_aa: CSVLSGYEQYF